This TCR beta chain derives from a study of blood T cell repertoires in COVID-19. Study-level information: Specimens from acute and convalescent COVID-19 originated in the United States, Italy and Spain.

With 5 bases removed from V and 3 bases from J, the gap between germline ends came to 7 bases. The CDR3 length is 12 residues. The germline gives CDR1 SGHTA, CDR2 FQGNSA. This clone came up once. Source study methods: Estimation of nucleated cell counts was performed using reference gene primer amplification. The assay was immunoSEQ multiplex PCR, and TCRdb's table has in-frame clones only and misses some. That table gives V, J and clone size, and the DNA gave D and trimming. Here the sample spans approximately 170,000 clones, around 83% being singletons. V gene TRBV7-2 combines with J gene TRBJ1-2; D uncertain. Specimen: peripheral blood. This TCR derives from a man between 65 and 85 years old who had recovered from COVID-19. DNA of the CDR3: TGTGCCAGCAGCCCGGGTCACTATGGCTACACCTTC. It yields the protein CASSPGHYGYTF. Looking up the rest from reference TRBV7-2 and TRBJ1-2 gives the full variable domain: GAGVSQSPSNKVTEKGKDVELRCDPISGHTALYWYRQSLGQGLEFLIYFQGNSAPDKSGLPSDRFSAERTGGSVSTLTIQRTQQEDSAVYLCASSPGHYGYTFGSGTRLTVV.